This T cell receptor beta chain was identified during a study of PD-1 blockade in classical Hodgkin lymphoma. The sample's time point: newly diagnosed, previously untreated cHL patient sample. Magnetic negative selection isolated CD8+ T cells from thawed PBMCs. Newly diagnosed, untreated classical Hodgkin lymphoma PBMCs provided comparison. TCRdb's table, derived via immunoSEQ multiplex PCR, lists solely in-frame clones and lacks some. Among approximately 2,500 clones listed, about 73% were seen once. Germline V CDR1 and CDR2: ENHRY, SYGVKD. The CDR3 loop spans 14 amino acids. The ends were cut back, 1 base at V and 5 bases at J, with 11 bases in the middle. Findings and limits, study-wide: Newly diagnosed patients reportedly had lower baseline TCR diversity than healthy donors. Undefined causes, possibly disease activity or prior therapy, underlie the repertoire differences.

Details on this clone: Its antigen remains unidentified.

Sequencing input: CD8+ T cells from blood. The TCR was taken from a human donor with classical Hodgkin lymphoma. The chain has TRBV10-3 and TRBJ2-5; tentative D call: TRBD1 (6 bases). In DNA form, the CDR3 reads TGTGCCATCAGTGAGTTCGATAGGGGGGAGACCCAGTACTTC. This translates into CAISEFDRGETQYF.